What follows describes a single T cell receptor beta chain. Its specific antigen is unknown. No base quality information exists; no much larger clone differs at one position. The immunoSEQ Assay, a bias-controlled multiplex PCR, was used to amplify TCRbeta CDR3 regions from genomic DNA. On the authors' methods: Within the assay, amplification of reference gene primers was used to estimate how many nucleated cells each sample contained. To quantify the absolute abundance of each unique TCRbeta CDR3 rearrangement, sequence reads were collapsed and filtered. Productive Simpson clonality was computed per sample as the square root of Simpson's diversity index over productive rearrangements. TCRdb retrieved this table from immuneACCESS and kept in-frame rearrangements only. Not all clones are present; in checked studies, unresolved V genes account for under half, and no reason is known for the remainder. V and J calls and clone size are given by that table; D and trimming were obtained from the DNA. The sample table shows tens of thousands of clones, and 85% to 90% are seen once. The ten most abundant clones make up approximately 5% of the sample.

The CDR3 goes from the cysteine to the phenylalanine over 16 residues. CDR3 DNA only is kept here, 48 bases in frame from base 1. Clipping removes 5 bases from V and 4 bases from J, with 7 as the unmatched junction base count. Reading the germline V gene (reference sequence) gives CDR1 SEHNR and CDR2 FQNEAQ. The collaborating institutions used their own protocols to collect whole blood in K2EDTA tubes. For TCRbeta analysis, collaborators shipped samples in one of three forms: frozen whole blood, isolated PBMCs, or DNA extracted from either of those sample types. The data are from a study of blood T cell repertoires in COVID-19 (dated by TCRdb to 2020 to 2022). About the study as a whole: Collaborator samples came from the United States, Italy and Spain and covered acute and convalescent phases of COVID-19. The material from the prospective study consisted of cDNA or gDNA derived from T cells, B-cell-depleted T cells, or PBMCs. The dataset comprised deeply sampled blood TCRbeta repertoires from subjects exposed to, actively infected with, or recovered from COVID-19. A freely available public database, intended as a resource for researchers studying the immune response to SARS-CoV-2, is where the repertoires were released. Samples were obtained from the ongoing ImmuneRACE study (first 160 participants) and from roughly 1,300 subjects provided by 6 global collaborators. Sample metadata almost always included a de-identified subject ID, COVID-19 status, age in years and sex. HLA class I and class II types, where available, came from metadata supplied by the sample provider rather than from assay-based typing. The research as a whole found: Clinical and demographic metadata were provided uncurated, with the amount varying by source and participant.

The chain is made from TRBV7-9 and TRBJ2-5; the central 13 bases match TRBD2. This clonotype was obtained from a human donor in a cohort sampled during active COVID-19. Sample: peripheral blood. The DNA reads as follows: TGTGCCAGCAGCCTTGGACTAGCGGGAGCGGGAGAGACCCAGTACTTC. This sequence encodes CASSLGLAGAGETQYF.